A single sample is the source of the 16 T cell receptor beta chains below, sequenced in a study of graft-versus-host responses after intestinal transplantation. Clones were sequenced by immunoSEQ multiplex PCR, and TCRdb holds only the in-frame ones, with some missing. The repertoire includes around 100,000 clones, over 85% of them detected once, and 0.9% to 1.5% sits in the top ten. For these TCRs, the target antigens are not known. The sample here was unstimulated CD8+ T cells sorted from spleen or lymph node cells, taken before intestinal transplant. Receptors originate from a human donor who received an intestinal transplant.

This clone was picked up one time. CDR3: CASSKVYRGQPQHF. DNA for the CDR3: TGTGCCAGCAGCAAAGTTTACAGGGGTCAGCCCCAGCATTTT. V usage is TRBV21-1 and J usage is TRBJ1-5; the table's D gene call, TRBD1, was not cross checked with the DNA. TRBV21-1 corresponds to a pseudogene. This CDR3 is built from 14 residues.

V and J are TRBV7-8 and TRBJ2-5, with 9 bases aligning to TRBD2. CDR1 and CDR2 (germline): SGHVS, FQNEAQ. With 2 bases clipped from V and 2 bases from J, the junction kept 9 bases outside the gene matches. This CDR3 region has 17 residues. The CDR3 loop is CASSLRRGGRVQETQYF. CDR3 DNA sequence: TGTGCCAGCAGCTTAAGGCGGGGGGGTCGTGTTCAAGAGACCCAGTACTTC.

The V gene is TRBV4-2, the J gene TRBJ1-2; no reliable D call. CDR1 LGHNA and CDR2 YNFKEQ come from the germline V gene. The ends were cut back, 0 bases at V and 5 bases at J, with 16 bases in the middle. This CDR3 contains 16 residues. This CDR3 reads CASSQDSEGSPYGYTF. CDR3 in DNA: TGTGCCAGCAGCCAAGACTCAGAGGGCAGCCCTTATGGCTACACCTTC.

The rearrangement joins TRBV6-1 to TRBJ1-1; tentative D call: TRBD1 (5 bases). This CDR3 is built from 16 residues. Trimming left V 1 base short and J 5 bases short, with 17 bases between. Germline CDR1 MNHNS, CDR2 SASEGT. This chain's CDR3 is CASSEGIGAGRTEAFF. DNA of the CDR3: TGTGCCAGCAGTGAAGGAATAGGGGCAGGGCGAACTGAAGCTTTCTTT.

The genes are TRBV4-1 and TRBJ2-1; 14 bases match TRBD2. The V gene end was trimmed by 4 bases and the J gene end by 4 bases; junction bases not matched to a gene: 3. This CDR3 comprises 16 residues. Germline CDR1 and CDR2: MGHRA and YSYEKL. CDR3 amino acids: CASSPRTSGGYNEQFF. The CDR3 DNA reads as TGCGCCAGCAGCCCTAGGACTAGCGGGGGGTACAATGAGCAGTTCTTC.

The gene calls are TRBV14 and TRBJ2-1, with 8 nucleotides matching TRBD1. CDR3 length: 13 amino acids. Losses at the gene ends were 4 bases for V and 8 bases for J; bases not matched to a gene: 4. Germline CDR1 is SGHDN and CDR2 is FVKESK. The CDR3 DNA reads as TGTGCCAGCAGCCGACAGGGGTTCGATGAGCAGTTCTTC. Its protein product is CASSRQGFDEQFF. The full variable domain, completed using reference TRBV14 and TRBJ2-1, is EAGVTQFPSHSVIEKGQTVTLRCDPISGHDNLYWYRRVMGKEIKFLLHFVKESKQDESGMPNNRFLAERTGGTYSTLKVQPAELEDSGVYFCASSRQGFDEQFFGPGTRLTVL.

This rearrangement joins TRBV27 to TRBJ2-3, with a tentative D call TRBD2 (5 bases). The V end lost 7 bases, the J end lost 2 bases, and 19 bases lay between the germline ends. This CDR3 is built from 16 residues. Germline assignment: CDR1 MNHEY and CDR2 SMNVEV (reference sequence). DNA for the CDR3: TGTGCCAGCACCGGGGATCAGGACGGGATCACAGATACGCAGTATTTT. Translation: CASTGDQDGITDTQYF.

This chain links TRBV11-3 with TRBJ2-7; tentative D call: TRBD1 (6 bases). V shed 1 base and J shed 3 bases, with 10 bases lying between them. The CDR3 runs 14 residues. Germline assignment: CDR1 SGHNT and CDR2 YENEEA. The CDR3 nucleotides are TGTGCCAGCAGCTTAGGAGACAGGATCTACGAGCAGTACTTC. It specifies CASSLGDRIYEQYF.

The V call is TRBV5-1, the J call TRBJ1-4; D is unresolved. From germline, CDR1 is SGHRS and CDR2 YFSETQ. Trimming took 6 bases from V and 10 from J, leaving 22 bases between them. The CDR3 has 15 amino acids. As DNA, the CDR3 is TGCGCCAGCAAAAAGGGATATGACCGGGAGGGAAAACTGTTTTTT. This gives the protein CASKKGYDREGKLFF.

The chain joins TRBV10-1 to TRBJ2-1; 16 bases are a match to TRBD2. CDR1 and CDR2 (germline): WNHNN, SYGVQD (reference sequence). The CDR3 sequence is 14 residues long. The V and J ends lost 8 bases and 15 bases, in that order; junction bases with no gene match: 10. CDR3 nucleotides: TGCGCCAGCTCCACTGGGACTAGCGGGGGGGAGAGGTTCTTC. Its translation: CASSTGTSGGERFF.

The chain has TRBV6-1 and TRBJ2-1, with TRBD1 matching over 8 bases. This CDR3 comprises 15 residues. The germline V gene encodes CDR1 MNHNS and CDR2 SASEGT. V lost 2 bases and J lost 4; bases outside the gene matches: 4. The CDR3 here is CASSELGTGYNEQFF. As DNA, the CDR3 is TGTGCCAGCAGTGAACTGGGGACAGGTTACAATGAGCAGTTCTTC.

The chain is built from TRBV2 and TRBJ2-7, with TRBD2 as a possible D gene (5 bases). Looked up from germline, CDR1 is SNHLY and CDR2 is FYNNEI. Trimming cost V 5 bases and J 0 bases, with 14 bases left between them. The CDR3 runs 15 residues. The CDR3 DNA reads TGTGCCAGCAGTCAAGGACCGGGGAGCTCCTACGAGCAGTACTTC. Translation gives CASSQGPGSSYEQYF.

The chain is built from TRBV5-6 and TRBJ1-2, with unresolved D. Germline CDR1 and CDR2: SGHDT and YYEEEE. Between the trimmed V and J ends, which lost 2 bases and 4 bases, there was a span of 15 bases. There are 15 residues in the CDR3. The CDR3 sequence: CASSFAAYAGYGYTF. The CDR3 DNA is TGTGCCAGCAGCTTCGCCGCGTATGCGGGCTATGGCTACACCTTC.

This sequence joins TRBV7-6 and TRBJ1-6; 8 bases are shared with TRBD1. Germline loops: CDR1 SGHVS, CDR2 FNYEAQ. The V segment lost 3 bases and the J segment 7 bases; nucleotides outside the gene matches: 2. The CDR3 spans 14 residues. DNA of the CDR3: TGTGCCAGCAGCTTCGGGACAGGCAATTCACCCCTCCACTTT. Its protein is CASSFGTGNSPLHF.

The V and J genes are TRBV5-5 and TRBJ1-1; 12 bases agree with TRBD1. Per the germline V gene, CDR1 is SGHKS and CDR2 is YYEKEE (reference sequence). This CDR3 comprises 17 residues. Losses at the gene ends were 2 bases for V and 2 bases for J; bases not matched to a gene: 7. The CDR3, as DNA: TGTGCCAGCAGCTTCCCCGGGACAGGGGGCTTCAACACTGAAGCTTTCTTT. It yields the protein CASSFPGTGGFNTEAFF. Filled out from reference TRBV5-5 and TRBJ1-1, the complete variable domain reads DAGVTQSPTHLIKTRGQQVTLRCSPISGHKSVSWYQQVLGQGPQFIFQYYEKEERGRGNFPDRFSARQFPNYSSELNVNALLLGDSALYLCASSFPGTGGFNTEAFFGQGTRLTVV.

The genes are TRBV5-1 and TRBJ2-3, with TRBD2 identical over 12 bases. From germline, CDR1 is SGHRS and CDR2 YFSETQ. This CDR3 is 19 amino acids long. V lost 2 bases and J lost 2; bases outside the gene matches: 12. The CDR3 region is CASSFTNLRTSGATDTQYF. The CDR3 region has the DNA TGCGCCAGCAGCTTTACCAACCTCCGGACTAGCGGGGCCACAGATACGCAGTATTTT.